This T cell receptor beta chain was captured in a study of T-cell memory formation after mild COVID-19. Points from the study as a whole: SARS-CoV-2 specificity of second-wave clones peaking day 37 was unconfirmed. From day 15 to 85, contracting clones were balanced between CD4 and CD8, whereas later expanders leaned toward CD4+. The CD4+ clones that contracted clustered mainly within CM and EM, and the CD8+ clones concentrated in EMRA.

TCRdb reprocessed the 5' RACE reads via MiXCR and lists one record per CDR3 protein. Here the sample spans over 70,000 distinct CDR3 sequences, roughly an eighth being singletons. There are 14 residues in the CDR3. V was shortened by 8 bases and J by 3 bases, with 14 bases between the two germline ends. This clonotype came up a few times. Its antigen is not known. Sequencing was done on a sample of PBMCs or a T cell subset sorted from them (not recorded which). This clonotype was sampled from an adult woman who had mild COVID-19 (a few samples of this study predate the infection). Cell type and time point are not known. The chain couples TRBV12-3 or TRBV12-4 to TRBJ1-3; D gene ambiguous. The CDR3 DNA reads as TGTGCCAGCTCGTCAAGGGCAGATGGAAACACCATATATTTT. The encoded protein is CASSSRADGNTIYF.